Listed below are T cell receptor beta chains from one sample, sequenced in a study of siplizumab effects on memory and regulatory T cells. Sequencing used immunoSEQ multiplex PCR; TCRdb keeps in-frame clones, though not all of them. The sample shows approximately 68,000 clones, more than 80% of them seen only once. The source material was CD8+ T cells sorted from blood. These receptor sequences come from a human donor in good health. Each CDR3 is given with its conserved first and last residue. Fields, in order: V gene, D gene, J gene, clone size, CDR3 DNA, CDR3 protein. D genes are given only for firm matches. Not all rows give a size; the values are once, few, many and, for expanded clones, a class.

V: TRBV7-9; D: TRBD1; J: TRBJ2-7; size: .; DNA: TGTGCCAGCAGCGGATCGGGACAGGGAATTTCCTACGAGCAGTACTTC; CDR3: CASSGSGQGISYEQYF
V: TRBV5-6; D: TRBD1; J: TRBJ2-5; size: .; DNA: TGTGCCAGCAGCCCCCGGCAGGGACAGGTCCAAGAGACCCAGTACTTC; CDR3: CASSPRQGQVQETQYF
V: TRBV7-2; D: .; J: TRBJ2-7; size: .; DNA: TGTGCCAGCAGCTTAAGAGGAGGGCTCATATACGAGCAGTACTTC; CDR3: CASSLRGGLIYEQYF
V: TRBV11-2; D: .; J: TRBJ1-1; size: once; DNA: TGTGCCAGCAGCTTAAGACAGGCTGATAAGAACACTGAAGCTTTCTTT; CDR3: CASSLRQADKNTEAFF
V: TRBV7-9; D: .; J: TRBJ2-1; size: .; DNA: TGTGCCAGCAGCCCAGACAGGTCCACCTACAATGAGCAGTTCTTC; CDR3: CASSPDRSTYNEQFF
V: TRBV4-2; D: .; J: TRBJ2-7; size: .; DNA: TGTGCCAGCAGCCCCGAGGCTGGTACCTACGAGCAGTACTTC; CDR3: CASSPEAGTYEQYF
V: TRBV30; D: TRBD1; J: TRBJ1-2; size: .; DNA: TGTGCCTGGAGTGTACAAAGGACAGGGAATGGTGGCTACACCTTC; CDR3: CAWSVQRTGNGGYTF
V: TRBV10-3; D: .; J: TRBJ1-5; size: .; DNA: TGTGCCATCAGCGGCAGCAATCAGCCCCAGCATTTT; CDR3: CAISGSNQPQHF
V: TRBV6-1; D: TRBD1; J: TRBJ1-6; size: medium-sized; DNA: TGTGCCAGCAGTGCCCTTTGGGACAGACCGACGAGGTCACCCCTCCACTTT; CDR3: CASSALWDRPTRSPLHF
V: TRBV5-6; D: .; J: TRBJ2-2; size: .; DNA: TGTGCCAGCAGCTTCTGGGACAAGAACACCGGGGAGCTGTTTTTT; CDR3: CASSFWDKNTGELFF
V: TRBV6-1; D: .; J: TRBJ2-4; size: .; DNA: TGTGCCAGCATCCTGTTGGGGGTGGGCATTCAGTACTTC; CDR3: CASILLGVGIQYF
V: TRBV2; D: TRBD2; J: TRBJ2-1; size: .; DNA: TGTGCCAGCAGTGCGGCTAGCGGGAGCGGCGAGCAGTTCTTC; CDR3: CASSAASGSGEQFF
V: TRBV10-3; D: TRBD1; J: TRBJ2-6; size: .; DNA: TGTGCCATCAGTGAGGGCCCCGGGACAGGGGATGGGGCCAACGTCCTGACTTTC; CDR3: CAISEGPGTGDGANVLTF
V: TRBV5-1; D: TRBD1; J: TRBJ2-7; size: .; DNA: TGCGCCAGCAGCTTGTCCCCCGGGACAGGCTACGAGCAGTACTTC; CDR3: CASSLSPGTGYEQYF
V: TRBV11-2; D: .; J: TRBJ2-2; size: .; DNA: TGTGCCAGCAGCTCCTTACGTTCTCCGAACACCGGGGAGCTGTTTTTT; CDR3: CASSSLRSPNTGELFF
V: TRBV7-2; D: .; J: TRBJ2-7; size: .; DNA: TGTGCCAGCAGCTTAGACCTCCTATCCTACGAGCAGTACTTC; CDR3: CASSLDLLSYEQYF
V: TRBV19; D: .; J: TRBJ2-7; size: .; DNA: TGTGCCAGTAGTTCTCCTTACGAGCAGTACTTC; CDR3: CASSSPYEQYF
V: TRBV15; D: .; J: TRBJ1-2; size: .; DNA: TGTGCCACCAGCAGAGAAAGGGATACTAACTATGGCTACACCTTC; CDR3: CATSRERDTNYGYTF
V: TRBV19; D: TRBD2; J: TRBJ2-1; size: .; DNA: TGTGCCAGTAGTATCTCCCTAGCGGGTTCCTACAATGAGCAGTTCTTC; CDR3: CASSISLAGSYNEQFF
V: TRBV10-3; D: .; J: TRBJ1-4; size: .; DNA: TGTGCCATCAGTGAGGAAGGTGCCGGGATCAATGAAAAACTGTTTTTT; CDR3: CAISEEGAGINEKLFF
V: TRBV4-1; D: TRBD2; J: TRBJ2-1; size: .; DNA: TGCGCCAGCAGCCTCCCGGTTAATAGCGGGGCTCGGGGGTCCTACAATGAGCAGTTCTTC; CDR3: CASSLPVNSGARGSYNEQFF
V: TRBV4-1; D: TRBD1; J: TRBJ2-1; size: .; DNA: TGCGCCAGCAGCCAAGATAAGTTTACAAGGGGGCTAAATGAGCAGTTCTTC; CDR3: CASSQDKFTRGLNEQFF
V: TRBV4-1; D: .; J: TRBJ2-1; size: .; DNA: TGCGCCAGCGGGAGTAGCTCCTACAATGAGCAGTTCTTC; CDR3: CASGSSSYNEQFF
V: TRBV29-1; D: TRBD2; J: TRBJ2-7; size: .; DNA: TGCAGTCTGACCCTGGCGGGAGGGTACGAGCAGTACTTC; CDR3: CSLTLAGGYEQYF
V: TRBV5-4; D: .; J: TRBJ2-5; size: .; DNA: TGTGCCAGCAGCTCCGCAGAGACCCAGTACTTC; CDR3: CASSSAETQYF
V: TRBV13; D: TRBD1; J: TRBJ2-7; size: .; DNA: TGTGCCAGCAGCTACGGGACAGGGAACTACGAGCAGTACTTC; CDR3: CASSYGTGNYEQYF
V: TRBV4-1; D: .; J: TRBJ1-2; size: .; DNA: TGCGCCAGCAGCCAATCCGGCCTCGGCTTGCAAAACTATGGCTACACCTTC; CDR3: CASSQSGLGLQNYGYTF
V: TRBV19; D: .; J: TRBJ2-1; size: .; DNA: TGTGCCAGTAGTATCGGGCTTAGCTCCTACAATGAGCAGTTCTTC; CDR3: CASSIGLSSYNEQFF
V: TRBV9; D: .; J: TRBJ2-7; size: once; DNA: TGTGCCAGCAGCTTCTCGACATCCAGGGGCGAGCAGTACTTC; CDR3: CASSFSTSRGEQYF
V: TRBV19; D: .; J: TRBJ1-1; size: few; DNA: TGTGCCAGTAGTCTGGGGATGAACACTGAAGCTTTCTTT; CDR3: CASSLGMNTEAFF
V: TRBV14; D: .; J: TRBJ2-7; size: .; DNA: TGTGCCAGCAGCCAAGACTGGGGCTACGAGCAGTACTTC; CDR3: CASSQDWGYEQYF
V: TRBV10-1; D: TRBD1; J: TRBJ1-4; size: .; DNA: TGCGCAGATAGACAGGGGGCCACTAATGAAAAACTGTTTTTT; CDR3: CADRQGATNEKLFF
V: TRBV7-3; D: .; J: TRBJ2-2; size: .; DNA: TGTGCCAGCAGCCAGACAGGAACCGGGGAGCTGTTTTTT; CDR3: CASSQTGTGELFF
V: TRBV11-2; D: .; J: TRBJ2-5; size: .; DNA: TGTGCCAGCGGGTTAACAACGGATCAAGAGACCCAGTACTTC; CDR3: CASGLTTDQETQYF
V: TRBV15; D: .; J: TRBJ2-6; size: .; DNA: TGTGCCACCAGCACCGACCCGGAGGGGGCCAACGTCCTGACTTTC; CDR3: CATSTDPEGANVLTF
V: TRBV12-5; D: .; J: TRBJ1-5; size: .; DNA: TGTGCTAGTGGTTCCACCCCCGAGCGTGTCGGCAATCAGCCCCAGCATTTT; CDR3: CASGSTPERVGNQPQHF
V: TRBV6-1; D: .; J: TRBJ2-1; size: .; DNA: TGTGCCAGCAGCGTAGGGGCATCCTACAATGAGCAGTTCTTC; CDR3: CASSVGASYNEQFF
V: TRBV19; D: .; J: TRBJ2-7; size: .; DNA: TGTGCCAGTAGTTTCCGCACGACCTACGAGCAGTACTTC; CDR3: CASSFRTTYEQYF
V: TRBV6-1; D: TRBD1; J: TRBJ1-1; size: .; DNA: TGTGCCAGCAGTGAAAAATTGAGACAGGGCCCGAATACTGAAGCTTTCTTT; CDR3: CASSEKLRQGPNTEAFF
V: TRBV4-2; D: .; J: TRBJ1-1; size: .; DNA: TGTGCCAGCAGCCAAGGTGACAGTCAGGGCACTGAAGCTTTCTTT; CDR3: CASSQGDSQGTEAFF